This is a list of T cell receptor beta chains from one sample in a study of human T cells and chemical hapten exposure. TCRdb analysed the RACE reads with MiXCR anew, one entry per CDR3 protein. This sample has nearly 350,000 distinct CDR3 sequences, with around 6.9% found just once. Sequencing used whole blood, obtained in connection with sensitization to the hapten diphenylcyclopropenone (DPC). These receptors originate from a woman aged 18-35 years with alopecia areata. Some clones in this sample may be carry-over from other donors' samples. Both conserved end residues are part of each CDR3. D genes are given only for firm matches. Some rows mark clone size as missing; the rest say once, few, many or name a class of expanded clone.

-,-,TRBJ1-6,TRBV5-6,TGTGCCAGCAGCTCGCAGGGGTTTCGATCACCCCTCCACTTT,CASSSQGFRSPLHF
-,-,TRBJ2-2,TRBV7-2,TGTGCCAGCAGCGCGGTCGGACCCGCGGGGCTGTTTTTT,CASSAVGPAGLFF
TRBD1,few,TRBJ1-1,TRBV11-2,TGTGCCAGCAGCTTGGGGGGCGAGGACAGGGGAAAAGAAGCTTTCTTT,CASSLGGEDRGKEAFF
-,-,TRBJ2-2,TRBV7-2,TGTGCCAGCAGCTTGGCTATCCGGGAGCTGTTTTTT,CASSLAIRELFF
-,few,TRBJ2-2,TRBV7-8,TGTGCCAGCAGCCACCCGTGGGGGGTCACCGGGGAGCTGTTTTTT,CASSHPWGVTGELFF
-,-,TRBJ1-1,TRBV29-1,TGCAGCGTTGGTCGTACCTTGAACACTGAAGCTTTCTTT,CSVGRTLNTEAFF
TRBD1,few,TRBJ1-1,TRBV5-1,TGCGCCAGCAGCTTGGGGGACAGGGGAGGAGGCACTGAAGCTTTCTTT,CASSLGDRGGGTEAFF
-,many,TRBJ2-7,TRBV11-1,TGTGCCAGCACTAGCTCGATCTACGAGCAGTACTTC,CASTSSIYEQYF
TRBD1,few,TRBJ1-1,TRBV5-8,TGTGCCAGCAGCTTCACCGGGACAGCTACCCTATTTGGAGCTTTCTTT,CASSFTGTATLFGAFF
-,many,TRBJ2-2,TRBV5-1,TGCGCCAGCAGCTTGGCCGGAAAGGGTGTCGGGGAGCTGTTTTTT,CASSLAGKGVGELFF
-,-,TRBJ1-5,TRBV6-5,TGTGCCAGCAGCCCGGAGGGACTAGGGGACCAGCCCCAGCATTTT,CASSPEGLGDQPQHF
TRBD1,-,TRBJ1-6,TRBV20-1,TGCAGTGCTAGAGAGGCCGGGACAGGATTTTCACCCCTCCACTTT,CSAREAGTGFSPLHF
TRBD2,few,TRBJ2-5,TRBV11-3,TGTGCCAGCAGCCTACGTGGGGGGGGAGGAATGGAGACCCAGTACTTC,CASSLRGGGGMETQYF
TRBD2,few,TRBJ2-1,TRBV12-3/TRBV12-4,TGTGCCAGCAGTTTATTAGCGGGGGGGACCAGGCTTCCGCAGTTCTTC,CASSLLAGGTRLPQFF
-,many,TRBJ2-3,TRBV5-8,TGTGCCAGCAGGATGGGGTTCAGCACAGATACGCAGTATTTT,CASRMGFSTDTQYF
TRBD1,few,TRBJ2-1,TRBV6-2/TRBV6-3,TGTGCCAGCAGTGCACAGGGGATACGGTCCTACAATGAGCAGTTCTTC,CASSAQGIRSYNEQFF
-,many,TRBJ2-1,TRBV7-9,TGTGCCAGCAGGTCTACGGGGGACGATAATGAGCAGTTCTTC,CASRSTGDDNEQFF
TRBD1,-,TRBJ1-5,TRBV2,TGTGCCAGCACCCTGGGACAGGGAACAAGTCAGCCCCAGCATTTT,CASTLGQGTSQPQHF
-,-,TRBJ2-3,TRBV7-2,TGTGCCAGCAGCTTAGGTCGGAGGGCGAACACAGATACGCAGTATTTT,CASSLGRRANTDTQYF
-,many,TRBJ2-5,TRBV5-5,TGTGCCACTTCTGTATACAGGGTTCAAGAGACCCAGTACTTC,CATSVYRVQETQYF
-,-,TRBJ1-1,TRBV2,TGTGCCAGCAGAACCGACCCCGGGGACACTGAAGCTTTCTTT,CASRTDPGDTEAFF
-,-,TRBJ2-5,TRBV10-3,TGTGCCATCGGCAGGTTTGGATCGGAGACCCAGTACTTC,CAIGRFGSETQYF
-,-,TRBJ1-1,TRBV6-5,TGTGCCAGCAGTTACGGGTTAGCCAACACTGAAGCTTTCTTT,CASSYGLANTEAFF
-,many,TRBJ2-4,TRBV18,TGTGCCAGCTCACGTGGACTACTACATCCAAACATTCAGTACTTC,CASSRGLLHPNIQYF
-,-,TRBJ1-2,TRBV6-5,TGTGCCAGCACTGGGGGGGCGGCTAACTATGGCTACACCTTC,CASTGGAANYGYTF
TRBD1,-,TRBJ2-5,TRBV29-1,TGCAGCGTTGATGAGGACAGGGGGCGAGAGACCCAGTACTTC,CSVDEDRGRETQYF
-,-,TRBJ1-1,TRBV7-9,TGTGCCAGCAGCTTAGATGGGTATGAAGCTTTCTTT,CASSLDGYEAFF
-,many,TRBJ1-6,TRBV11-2,TGTGCCAGCAGCCGAACCCCTGTCAGCAATAATTCACCCCTCCACTTT,CASSRTPVSNNSPLHF
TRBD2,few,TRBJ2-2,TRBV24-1,TGTGCCACCAGCCCCCGGGGGGGGCGAAAGAGGACCGGGGAGCTGTTTTTT,CATSPRGGRKRTGELFF
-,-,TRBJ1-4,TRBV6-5,TGTGCCAGCAGTTACTACTCCGGGACACAGAATGAAAAACTGTTTTTT,CASSYYSGTQNEKLFF
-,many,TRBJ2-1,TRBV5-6,TGTGCCAGCAGCCTCTTCCTAGTGGAGGGCGGGAATGAGCAGTTCTTC,CASSLFLVEGGNEQFF
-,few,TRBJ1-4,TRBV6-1,TGTGCCAGCAGTGGGATAGATACAGCAACTAATGAAAAACTGTTTTTT,CASSGIDTATNEKLFF
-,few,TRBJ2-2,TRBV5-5,TGTGCCAGCAGCGTCCGGGACCGGAACACCGGGGAGCTGTTTTTT,CASSVRDRNTGELFF
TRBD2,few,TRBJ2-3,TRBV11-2,TGTGCCAGCAGCTTAGATGGGACTAGCGGAGCAGATACGCAGTATTTT,CASSLDGTSGADTQYF
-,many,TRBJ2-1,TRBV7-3,TGTGCCAGCAGCTTAGACGGACTTGGCTCCTACAATGAGCAGTTCTTC,CASSLDGLGSYNEQFF
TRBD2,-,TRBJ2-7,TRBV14,TGTGCCAGCAGCCTACTCCGGACTAGCGGGGCCTACGAGCAGTACTTC,CASSLLRTSGAYEQYF
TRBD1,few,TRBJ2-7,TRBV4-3,TGCGCCAGCAGCCAAGATCTACGGGACAGGTCTTTACTTTCCTACGAGCAGTACTTC,CASSQDLRDRSLLSYEQYF
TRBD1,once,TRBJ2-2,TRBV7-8,TGTGCCAGCAGGTCCGGGACAGTGAACACCGGGGAGCTGTTTTTT,CASRSGTVNTGELFF
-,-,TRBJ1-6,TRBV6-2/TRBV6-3,TGTGCCAGCAGTTCCTCCGGGACATCACCCCTCCACTTT,CASSSSGTSPLHF
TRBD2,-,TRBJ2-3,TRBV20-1,TGCAGTGCTAGAGGACTAGCGGGGGGGCCTGTAGATACGCAGTATTTT,CSARGLAGGPVDTQYF
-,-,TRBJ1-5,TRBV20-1,TGCAGTGCTAGAGATGGGGCAGGGGTAGGTCAGCCCCAGCATTTT,CSARDGAGVGQPQHF
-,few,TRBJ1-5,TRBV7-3,TGTGCCAGCAGCGAACGAGGGGGACAGCCCCAGCATTTT,CASSERGGQPQHF
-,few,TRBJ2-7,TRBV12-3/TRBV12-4,TGTGCCAGCAGCCCCGGGACTTCCTTGTACTTC,CASSPGTSLYF
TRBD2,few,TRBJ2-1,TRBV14,TGTGCCAGCAGTAGAAAGGGAGGGGAGGACAATGAGCAGTTCTTC,CASSRKGGEDNEQFF
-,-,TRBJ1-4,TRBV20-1,TGCAGTGCTAGAGTTTGGGGCAGGGAGGATGAAAAACTGTTTTTT,CSARVWGREDEKLFF
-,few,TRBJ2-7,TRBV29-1,TGCAGCGCTCTTGGCGAGGGCTACGAGCAGTACTTC,CSALGEGYEQYF
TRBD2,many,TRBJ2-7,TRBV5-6,TGTGCCAGCACCCCGGCGGGGGTAGACTACGAGCAGTACTTC,CASTPAGVDYEQYF
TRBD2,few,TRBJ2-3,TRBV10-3,TGTGCCATCAGTGAACGGGGACGGGGGGCAGATACGCAGTATTTT,CAISERGRGADTQYF
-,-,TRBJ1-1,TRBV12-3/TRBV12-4,TGTGCCAGCAGTTTAGGCTATATTGAAGCTTTCTTT,CASSLGYIEAFF
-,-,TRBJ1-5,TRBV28,TGTGCCAGCACCGGGGGGATCAAACAGCCCCAGCATTTT,CASTGGIKQPQHF
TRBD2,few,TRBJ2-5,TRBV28,TGTGCCACCATTAATCCGGGGGGGACACAAGAGACCCAGTACTTC,CATINPGGTQETQYF
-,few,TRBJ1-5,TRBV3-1,TGTGCCAGCAGCCAAGCCCCCCTCGGATCAGGGGTAAGCCAGCCCCAGCATTTT,CASSQAPLGSGVSQPQHF
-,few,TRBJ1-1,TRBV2,TGTGCCAGCAGTGAAGAACGGGACACTGAAGCTTTCTTT,CASSEERDTEAFF